The 3 T cell receptor beta chains listed next were all sequenced from one sample in a study of regulatory T cells in long-lasting Graves disease. Combining iRepertoire HTBI primers with Arm-PCR of CDR3 regions, the authors built TCR beta libraries. TCRdb processed the multiplex PCR reads anew with MiXCR; each CDR3 protein has one entry. This table holds 250,000 to 300,000 distinct CDR3 sequences, 15% to 20% found once. Time point denoted: newly diagnosed GD, antithyroid drugs for less than 3 months. Isolated PBMC RNA provided the starting material for the TCR library. The sample was also reused in another study, on T cells in Graves' hyperthyroidism and ophthalmopathy.

Sequenced here: peripheral blood mononuclear cells (PBMCs), sampled at new diagnosis, from a patient treated with antithyroid drugs. These receptors were collected from a woman aged 25 to 39 with Graves disease.

The chain employs TRBV28 and TRBJ2-4; D uncertain. The V and J ends lost 5 bases and 0 bases respectively, with 11 bases between them. This CDR3 is 15 amino acids long. The germline gives CDR1 MDHEN, CDR2 SYDVKM. In nucleotides, the CDR3 is TGTGCCAGCAGTCACCAAGAAATAGCCAAAAACATTCAGTACTTC. Protein product: CASSHQEIAKNIQYF.

There are many counts of this clonotype. This chain uses TRBV4-1 with TRBJ1-5; no definite D call. From germline, CDR1 is MGHRA and CDR2 YSYEKL. The CDR3 length is 16 residues. V was clipped by 0 bases and J by 4 bases, with 13 bases between them. The CDR3 nucleotides read TGCGCCAGCAGCCAAGAGCCGGGCCTCGGGAATCAGCCCCAGCATTTT. Its protein product is CASSQEPGLGNQPQHF.

The chain couples TRBV7-9 to TRBJ1-1; 7 bases agree with TRBD1. CDR1 and CDR2 from the germline V gene are SEHNR and FQNEAQ (reference sequence). The CDR3 contains 15 residues. Unmatched junction bases numbered 10, after V lost 4 bases and J lost 5 bases. The CDR3 DNA reads as TGTGCCAGCAGCTCACCTGACAGGGCCGGGACTGAAGCTTTCTTT. Its translation is CASSSPDRAGTEAFF.